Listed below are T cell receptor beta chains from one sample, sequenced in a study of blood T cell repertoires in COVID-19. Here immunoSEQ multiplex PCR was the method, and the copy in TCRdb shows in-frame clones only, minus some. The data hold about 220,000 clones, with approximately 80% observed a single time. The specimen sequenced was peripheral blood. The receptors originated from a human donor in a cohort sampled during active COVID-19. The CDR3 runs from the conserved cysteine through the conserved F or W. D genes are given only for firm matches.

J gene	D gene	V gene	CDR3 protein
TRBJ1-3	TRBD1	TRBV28	CASSGTGFFTGNTIYF
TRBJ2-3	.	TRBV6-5	CASSSPLAGSRNTQYF
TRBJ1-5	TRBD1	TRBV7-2	CASSWTGGAGNQPQHF
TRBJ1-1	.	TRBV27	CASSSRTENTEAFF
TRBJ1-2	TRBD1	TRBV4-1	CASSQAGGTGNYGYTF
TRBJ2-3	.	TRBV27	CATFRAGRGADTQYF
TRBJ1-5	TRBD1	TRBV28	CASGTGDSNQPQHF
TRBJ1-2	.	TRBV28	CASSLPGAGGRYGYTF
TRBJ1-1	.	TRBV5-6	CASSLLLRGFTEAFF
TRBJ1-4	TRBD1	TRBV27	CASTPEGDRREKLFF
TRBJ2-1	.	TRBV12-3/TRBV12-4	CASSRDIPDEQFF
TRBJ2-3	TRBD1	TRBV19	CASRSQGVITDTQYF
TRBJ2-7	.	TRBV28	CASSQLTRGYEQYF
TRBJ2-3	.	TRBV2	CASASSSGTDTQYF
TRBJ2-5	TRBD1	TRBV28	CASRGTGHSRETQYF
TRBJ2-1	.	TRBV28	CASGERAYNEQFF
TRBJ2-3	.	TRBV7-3	CASSLSQGDTQYF
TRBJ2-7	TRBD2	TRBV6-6	CASSRRTSGSYEQYF
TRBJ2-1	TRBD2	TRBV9	CASSPNSGRGWNEQFF
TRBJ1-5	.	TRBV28	CASSPAGVGQPQHF
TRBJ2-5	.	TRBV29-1	CSSHRAQETQYF
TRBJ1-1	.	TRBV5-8	CASSLVQLVSEAFF
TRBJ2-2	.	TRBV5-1	CASRATTPGELFF
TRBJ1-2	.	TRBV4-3	CASSQDLGGDYGYTF
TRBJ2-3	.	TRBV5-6	CASSQPTQVPRGKQYF
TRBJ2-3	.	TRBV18	CASSPLGGSTDTQYF
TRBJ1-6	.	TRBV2	CASSQNNRASPLHF
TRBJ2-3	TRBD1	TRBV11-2	CASSLQGAVTDTQYF